These 3 T cell receptor beta chains were sequenced from one sample in a study of identical twins. MiXCR, run by TCRdb on the 5' RACE reads, gives a single entry per CDR3 protein. This sample yields roughly 500,000 distinct CDR3 sequences, of which 22% are seen a single time; around 0.9% belongs to the top ten. A further study also used this sample, focusing on T cells expressing NK-cell markers.

Sequences were obtained from CD4+ T cells sorted from blood. The receptors were sampled from a woman between 18 and 29 years old in good health.

CDR3 nucleotide sequence: TGTGCCAGCAGACCCTTCGGAGGGGGGTCGCTAGCCAAAAACATTCAGTACTTC. Translation: CASRPFGGGSLAKNIQYF. V gene TRBV5-5 combines with J gene TRBJ2-4; tentatively, D is TRBD1 or TRBD2 (6 bases each). The V end was cut by 5 bases, the J end by 0 bases, with 21 bases between. Germline V gene lookup returns CDR1 SGHKS and CDR2 YYEKEE (reference sequence). The CDR3 spans 18 residues.

This clonotype was observed a few times. V is TRBV29-1 and J is TRBJ2-1; a possible D gene is TRBD2 (7 bases). CDR3 length: 15 residues. Germline V gene lookup returns CDR1 SQVTM and CDR2 ANQGSEA. This chain's CDR3 is CSYRGGVGPHNEQFF. CDR3 coding DNA: TGCTCCTACCGAGGGGGGGTTGGGCCCCACAATGAGCAGTTCTTC.

This clonotype was found a few times. The chain uses TRBV25-1 and TRBJ2-2; D gene unclear. V was clipped by 7 bases and J by 3 bases, with 6 bases between them. Germline-derived CDR1 and CDR2 are MGHDK and SYGVNS. The CDR3 runs 12 residues. The CDR3, as DNA: TGTGCCAGCATCGGGCACACCGGGGAGCTGTTTTTT. Its translation: CASIGHTGELFF.